Each of the 13 T cell receptor beta chains below was sequenced from the same sample in a study of blood T cell repertoires in COVID-19. Libraries were prepared by immunoSEQ multiplex PCR; TCRdb keeps only in-frame clonotypes and omits some of them. The sample lists roughly 200,000 clones, 75% to 90% occurring once. The specimen sequenced was peripheral blood. These receptors originate from a man in his sixties with acute or convalescent COVID-19.

The chain couples TRBV21-1 to TRBJ2-3; the table's D call TRBD1 went unverified against the DNA. TRBV21-1 is a listed pseudogene. The CDR3 sequence is 15 residues long. The CDR3 loop reads CASSKQGDCTDTQYF. In DNA form, the CDR3 reads TGTGCCAGCAGCAAACAGGGGGACTGCACAGATACGCAGTATTTT.

This clone was seen once. The V gene is TRBV2, the J gene TRBJ2-7; D perhaps matches TRBD1 (5 bases). V lost 5 bases and J lost 0, with 5 bases in between. Germline values: CDR1 SNHLY, CDR2 FYNNEI. The CDR3 runs to 12 residues. Here the CDR3 reads CASSRGSYEQYF. The CDR3 coding sequence is TGTGCCAGCAGTAGGGGCTCCTACGAGCAGTACTTC.

The chain has TRBV14 and TRBJ2-1, with TRBD2 matching 14 bases. This CDR3 contains 15 residues. J lost 8 bases, V lost 4 bases, and 4 bases had no gene match. Germline CDR1 and CDR2: SGHDN and FVKESK. In DNA, the CDR3 is TGTGCCAGCAGCCGCGCGGGACTAGCGGGAGATGAGCAGTTCTTC. This translates into CASSRAGLAGDEQFF.

The chain couples TRBV7-9 to TRBJ2-7; 7 positions agree with TRBD1. Trimming removed 3 bases from V and 5 bases from J; junction bases left unmatched: 7. The CDR3 spans 14 residues. CDR1 is SEHNR, CDR2 FQNEAQ, per germline (reference sequence). The CDR3 DNA reads as TGTGCCAGCAGCTTGTCAGGGGGACGGAACGAGCAGTACTTC. Translated: CASSLSGGRNEQYF.

Notes on this clone: Additional DNA sequences in this sample encode the identical CDR3. The genes are TRBV18 and TRBJ1-5, with TRBD1 matching 7 bases. Germline CDR1 and CDR2: KGHSH and LQKENI. The CDR3 loop spans 14 amino acids. Unmatched junction bases numbered 0, after V lost 2 bases and J lost 2 bases. CDR3 coding DNA: TGTGCCAGCTCACCAGACAGGGGCAATCAGCCCCAGCATTTT. Its protein is CASSPDRGNQPQHF.

V usage is TRBV2 and J usage is TRBJ1-4, with D perhaps matching TRBD1 (5 bases). Germline values: CDR1 SNHLY, CDR2 FYNNEI. The CDR3 loop spans 14 amino acids. V was shortened by 6 bases and J by 2 bases, with 10 bases between the two germline ends. This chain's CDR3 is CASSAGWTNEKLFF. CDR3 sequence (DNA): TGTGCCAGCAGCGCAGGGTGGACTAATGAAAAACTGTTTTTT.

The chain joins TRBV28 to TRBJ1-1, with a tentative D call TRBD1 (6 bases). CDR1 is MDHEN, CDR2 SYDVKM, per germline. V lost 10 bases, J lost 1 base, and 13 bases lay in between. This CDR3 has 13 residues. In DNA form, the CDR3 reads TGTGCCACCTACCGACAGGAGAACACTGAAGCTTTCTTT. Its protein is CATYRQENTEAFF.

The chain recombines TRBV6-5 with TRBJ2-6; TRBD1 matches 8 bases. CDR1 MNHEY and CDR2 SVGAGI come from the germline V gene. The trim removed 6 bases at V and 6 bases at J, leaving 7 bases unmatched. This CDR3 contains 15 residues. In nucleotides, the CDR3 is TGTGCCAGCAGCCGGACAGGGTCAGTGGCCAACGTCCTGACTTTC. Its protein product is CASSRTGSVANVLTF.

This clone was seen a single time. The chain uses TRBV5-1 and TRBJ2-6; 7 bases are shared with TRBD2. J gave up 4 bases and V 6 bases, and 4 bases lay outside the gene matches. The CDR3 runs 14 residues. Germline-derived CDR1 and CDR2 are SGHRS and YFSETQ. CDR3 sequence reads: CASTGGSGANVLTF. The DNA for the CDR3 is TGCGCCAGCACGGGGGGTTCGGGGGCCAACGTCCTGACTTTC. The whole variable domain, filled in from reference TRBV5-1 and TRBJ2-6, reads KAGVTQTPRYLIKTRGQQVTLSCSPISGHRSVSWYQQTPGQGLQFLFEYFSETQRNKGNFPGRFSGRQFSNSRSEMNVSTLELGDSALYLCASTGGSGANVLTFGAGSRLTVL.

The chain links TRBV6-2 or TRBV6-3 to TRBJ2-2, with unresolved D. This CDR3 is 14 amino acids long. Germline CDR1 reads MNHEY; CDR2 reads SVGEGT. Trimming removed 5 bases at V and 3 bases at J, with 10 bases between. CDR3 nucleotide sequence: TGTGCCAGCAGTGACGGAGCCTACACCGGGGAGCTGTTTTTT. Residues: CASSDGAYTGELFF.

The chain is built from TRBV28 and TRBJ1-2; D is uncertain. The CDR3 sequence is 11 residues long. CDR1 is MDHEN, CDR2 SYDVKM, per germline. Trimming removed 6 bases from V and 4 bases from J, with 6 bases in between. CDR3 sequence reads: CASRGSYGYTF. CDR3 DNA: TGTGCCAGCAGGGGGAGCTATGGCTACACCTTC.

The chain uses TRBV29-1 and TRBJ1-1, with 7 bases identical to TRBD1. The germline V gene encodes CDR1 SQVTM and CDR2 ANQGSEA. V shed 7 bases, J shed 5 bases, and the junction held 13 bases outside the gene matches. CDR3 length: 14 amino acids. CDR3 in amino acids: CSATRGPEGTEAFF. The CDR3 region has the DNA TGCAGCGCAACGAGGGGGCCTGAAGGTACTGAAGCTTTCTTT.

The chain links TRBV28 to TRBJ1-5, with D possibly matching TRBD1 (6 bases). This CDR3 has 15 residues. V dropped 5 bases and J dropped 1 base, with 12 bases sitting between them. CDR1 is MDHEN and CDR2 is SYDVKM in the germline V gene. CDR3: CASSPLGASNQPQHF. The CDR3 nucleotides read TGTGCCAGCAGTCCCTTGGGGGCCAGCAATCAGCCCCAGCATTTT.